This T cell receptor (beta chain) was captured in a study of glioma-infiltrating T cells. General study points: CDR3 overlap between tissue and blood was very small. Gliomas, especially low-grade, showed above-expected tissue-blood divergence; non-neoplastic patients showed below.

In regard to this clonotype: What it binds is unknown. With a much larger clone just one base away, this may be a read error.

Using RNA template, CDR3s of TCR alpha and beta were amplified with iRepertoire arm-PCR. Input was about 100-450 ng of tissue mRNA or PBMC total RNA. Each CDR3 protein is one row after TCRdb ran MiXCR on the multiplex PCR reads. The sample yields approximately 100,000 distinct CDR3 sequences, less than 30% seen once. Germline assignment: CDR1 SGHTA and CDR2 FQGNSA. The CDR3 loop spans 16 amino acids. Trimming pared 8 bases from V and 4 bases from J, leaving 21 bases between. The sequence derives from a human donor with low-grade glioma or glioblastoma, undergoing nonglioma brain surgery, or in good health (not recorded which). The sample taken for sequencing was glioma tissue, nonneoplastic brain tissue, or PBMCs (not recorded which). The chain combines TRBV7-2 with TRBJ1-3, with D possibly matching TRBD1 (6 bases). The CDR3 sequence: CASSPREQGPGNTIYF. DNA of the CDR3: TGTGCCAGCTCTCCCCGGGAACAGGGTCCCGGAAACACCATATATTTT.